These T cell receptor beta chains were read from a single sample in a study of blood T cell repertoires in COVID-19. The protocol was immunoSEQ multiplex PCR, while the TCRdb copy is restricted to in-frame clones and leaves out a portion. The data show roughly 110,000 clones, around nine tenths seen once. Sequenced: peripheral blood. All receptors derive from a man aged 35-49 years with acute or convalescent COVID-19. Each CDR3 is given with its conserved first and last residue. The D gene is left open where the match is weak. A clone size is listed for some rows: how often the clone was seen (once, few, many), or a class if it is expanded.

j_call	d_call	clone_size	v_call	cdr3_nt	cdr3_aa
TRBJ2-7	TRBD2	.	TRBV6-6	TGTGCCAGCACCTCAGCGGGAGATGGTGGCGAGCAGTACTTC	CASTSAGDGGEQYF
TRBJ1-4	TRBD1	.	TRBV2	TGTGCCAGCAGCAGCGACAGGGGGCTGGCTAATGAAAAACTGTTTTTT	CASSSDRGLANEKLFF
TRBJ1-4	.	.	TRBV19	TGTGCCAGTAGTATGGGGGGAGACAGTATCGAAAAACTGTTTTTT	CASSMGGDSIEKLFF
TRBJ2-7	TRBD2	few	TRBV7-2	TGTGCCAGCAGCTACAGCGGGGACGAGCAGTACTTC	CASSYSGDEQYF
TRBJ2-3	TRBD1	.	TRBV2	TGTGCCAGCAGTGAAGCGGGACAGTTAAGCACAGATACGCAGTATTTT	CASSEAGQLSTDTQYF
TRBJ2-1	TRBD1	.	TRBV2	TGTGCCAGCAGTGAAGTACAGGGGCTTGGCAATGAGCAGTTCTTC	CASSEVQGLGNEQFF
TRBJ2-2	TRBD2	.	TRBV3-1/TRBV3-2	TGTGCCAGCAGCCAAGAAGGGGCGGGGGTTAACACCGGGGAGCTGTTTTTT	CASSQEGAGVNTGELFF
TRBJ2-2	.	.	TRBV18	TGTGCCAGCTCACCACCGTATTTATATGGACAGCCTCTCACCGGGGAGCTGTTTTTT	CASSPPYLYGQPLTGELFF
TRBJ1-6	TRBD1	.	TRBV6-5	TGTGCCACCGCAGGGGGGACAGGGCATTCACCCCTCCACTTT	CATAGGTGHSPLHF
TRBJ1-5	TRBD1	.	TRBV5-1	TGCGCCAGCAGCAGGGACAGCCTCAATCAGCCCCAGCATTTT	CASSRDSLNQPQHF
TRBJ1-1	.	.	TRBV10-3	TGTGCCACGTCGGTTACCACGAACACTGAAGCTTTCTTT	CATSVTTNTEAFF
TRBJ2-5	TRBD2	.	TRBV19	TGTGCCAGTAGTATTGGGGGGGTGGAGGAGACCCAGTACTTC	CASSIGGVEETQYF
TRBJ1-1	.	.	TRBV7-9	TGTGCCAGCAGCGCCGACACATACAACACTGAAGCTTTCTTT	CASSADTYNTEAFF
TRBJ1-1	TRBD1	.	TRBV11-2	TGTGCCAGCAGCTTAACGGCCCCCGGGACAGGGATCACTGAAGCTTTCTTT	CASSLTAPGTGITEAFF
TRBJ2-2	.	.	TRBV7-3	TGTGCCAGCAGCTCCCGGGACTCTCAGGAACTGTTTTTT	CASSSRDSQELFF
TRBJ2-5	TRBD1	.	TRBV3-1/TRBV3-2	TGTGCCAGCAGCCAAGTAAGACAGGGGACCCAGTACTTC	CASSQVRQGTQYF
TRBJ1-2	TRBD1	.	TRBV18	TGTGCCAGCTCACAATCCACAGGGGGCTATGGCTACACCTTC	CASSQSTGGYGYTF
TRBJ2-5	.	.	TRBV10-3	TGTGCCATCACCCCCTCGGAGATCGGGGAGACCCAGTACTTC	CAITPSEIGETQYF
TRBJ1-2	.	.	TRBV5-4	TGTGCCAGCAGCTTGGACATTCTAGCTAACTATGGCTACACCTTC	CASSLDILANYGYTF
TRBJ2-7	TRBD2	.	TRBV7-2	TGTGCCACCCCAGGGCTAGCGGGAGACGAGCAGTACTTC	CATPGLAGDEQYF
TRBJ1-5	.	.	TRBV18	TGTGCCAGCTCACCCCCGGGTCAGCCCCAGCATTTT	CASSPPGQPQHF
TRBJ2-3	.	.	TRBV5-1	TGCGCCAGCAGCCGACCCGCTAGCGCCTTTAGCACAGATACGCAGTATTTT	CASSRPASAFSTDTQYF
TRBJ1-4	.	.	TRBV6-5	TGTGCCAGCAGTTACTCCAGAAGTGCAACTAATGAAAAACTGTTTTTT	CASSYSRSATNEKLFF
TRBJ1-3	.	once	TRBV19	TGTGCCAGTAGTCCCGCGTGGGGAGCCGGAAACACCATATATTTT	CASSPAWGAGNTIYF
TRBJ2-7	.	.	TRBV11-2	TGTGCTACTCGAGGAGGAAACAACGAGCAGTACTTC	CATRGGNNEQYF
TRBJ1-5	.	.	TRBV7-8	TGTGCCAGCAGCTCCCAGGGCGCAGGGGTGAATAGCAATCAGCCCCAGCATTTT	CASSSQGAGVNSNQPQHF
TRBJ2-5	.	.	TRBV2	TGTGCCAGCAGTGATCACAGTGAACCTGAAGAGACCCAGTACTTC	CASSDHSEPEETQYF
TRBJ1-2	TRBD1	.	TRBV14	TGTGCCAGCAGCCAGGACAGGGGGCAAGGTGGCTACACCTTC	CASSQDRGQGGYTF
TRBJ2-7	TRBD2	once	TRBV2	TGTGCCAGCAGACCCGTTAGCGGGGTCCACTACGAGCAGTACTTC	CASRPVSGVHYEQYF
TRBJ1-2	.	.	TRBV21-1	TGTGCCAGCACGGAGGGACAGGGGATGTTTTATGGCTACACCTTC	CASTEGQGMFYGYTF
TRBJ1-5	.	.	TRBV3-1/TRBV3-2	TGTGCCAGCAGCCAGGACAGCAACAATCAGCCCCAGCATTTT	CASSQDSNNQPQHF
TRBJ1-5	TRBD1	.	TRBV6-6	TGTGCCAGCAGTCTACGGGACAGAACCCATAGCAATCAGCCCCAGCATTTT	CASSLRDRTHSNQPQHF
TRBJ1-2	.	.	TRBV27	TGTGCCAGCAGTTTGGGCATTCGGAAGGGCTACACCTTC	CASSLGIRKGYTF
TRBJ1-2	TRBD1	.	TRBV3-1/TRBV3-2	TGTGCCAGCAGTCGACAGGGTAACTATGGCTACACCTTC	CASSRQGNYGYTF
TRBJ2-3	.	.	TRBV21-1	TGTGCCAGCAGCGACAGAACAAGGCAGATCCACACAGATACGCAGTATTTT	CASSDRTRQIHTDTQYF
TRBJ1-1	.	.	TRBV30	TGTGCCTGGAGTGTACATGGAGACACTGAAGCTTTCTTT	CAWSVHGDTEAFF
TRBJ1-2	TRBD1	.	TRBV4-1	TGCGCCAGCAGCCAAGCGGACAGGGACAACTATGGCTACACCTTC	CASSQADRDNYGYTF
TRBJ1-5	.	.	TRBV18	TGTGCCAGCTCACCACTTCCGGGAAAGCCCCAGCATTTT	CASSPLPGKPQHF
TRBJ1-1	TRBD1	.	TRBV27	TGTGCCAGCAGTAGGACAGGGCGGGACACTGAAGCTTTCTTT	CASSRTGRDTEAFF
TRBJ2-5	TRBD1	.	TRBV7-9	TGTGCCAGCAGACCTCCAGGGGGCATAGAGACCCAGTACTTC	CASRPPGGIETQYF
TRBJ1-5	.	.	TRBV14	TGTGCCAGCAGCCCGACAAGTGTTAGCAATCAGCCCCAGCATTTT	CASSPTSVSNQPQHF
TRBJ1-3	.	.	TRBV30	TGTGCCTGGCGCGCGGGACGGGGAAACACCATATATTTT	CAWRAGRGNTIYF
TRBJ1-1	.	.	TRBV11-2	TGTGCCAGCAGCTTGGCTAGAATGAACACTGAAGCTTTCTTT	CASSLARMNTEAFF
TRBJ1-3	.	.	TRBV19	TGTGCCAGTAGTATGGTAGGCGGTGGAAACACCATATATTTT	CASSMVGGGNTIYF
TRBJ1-5	.	.	TRBV24-1	TGTGCCACCAATCAGGGGAACCAGCCCCAGCATTTT	CATNQGNQPQHF
TRBJ2-7	.	.	TRBV14	TGTGCCAGCAGCCAAGAGGAGGCAGGCTACGAGCAGTACTTC	CASSQEEAGYEQYF
TRBJ1-4	.	once	TRBV5-1	TGCGCCAGCAGCTTACGACAGTCTAATGAAAAACTGTTTTTT	CASSLRQSNEKLFF
TRBJ1-5	.	.	TRBV11-2	TGTGCCAGCAGCTTACAGGGAGGACAGCCCCAGCATTTT	CASSLQGGQPQHF